Below are 18 T cell receptor beta chains sequenced from a single sample in a study of T cell repertoires in cytomegalovirus infection. From the reads, TCRdb called clonotypes with MiXCR, one entry per CDR3 protein. The table has approximately 500,000 distinct CDR3 sequences, about 17% seen once; the top ten hold around 25%. Sequencing used CD8+ T cells from PBMCs. These receptors were obtained from a human donor in good health (CMV status not recorded). Some clones in this sample may be carry-over from other donors' samples.

This clonotype came up a few times. The chain employs TRBV28 and TRBJ1-5, with D perhaps matching TRBD1 (5 bases). V lost 4 bases to trimming and J lost 2 bases, with 24 bases between them. Per germline, CDR1 MDHEN and CDR2 SYDVKM. CDR3 size: 19 residues. The CDR3 bases are TGTGCCAGCAGTTCCTCTGAGTTGGCAGGGAGCAAGCGCAATCAGCCCCAGCATTTT. Amino acids: CASSSSELAGSKRNQPQHF.

This clonotype was picked up many times. The rearrangement uses TRBV12-3 or TRBV12-4 and TRBJ1-5, with TRBD1 as a possible D gene (5 bases). This CDR3 is 12 amino acids long. Trimming removed 7 bases from V and 4 bases from J, with 8 bases in between. The CDR3 bases are TGTGCCAGCACGCAGGGAAATCAGCCCCAGCATTTT. Translated: CASTQGNQPQHF.

Ten or more counts support this clonotype. V usage is TRBV28 and J usage is TRBJ2-2; the D is unclear. The CDR3 sequence is 13 residues long. Germline V lookup: CDR1 MDHEN, CDR2 SYDVKM. Trimming removed 6 bases at V and 6 bases at J, with 11 bases between. This CDR3 is CASRSVTPGELFF. In nucleotides, the CDR3 is TGTGCCAGCAGATCCGTTACCCCCGGGGAGCTGTTTTTT.

This clonotype appeared a few times. In DNA form, the CDR3 reads TGTGCCAGCAGTGGGGACAATACGCAGTATTTT. Translation gives CASSGDNTQYF. The chain carries TRBV6-1 and TRBJ2-3; tentative D call: TRBD1 (6 bases). V was trimmed by 4 bases and J by 7 bases, leaving 6 bases between them. Germline V gene data show CDR1 as MNHNS and CDR2 as SASEGT. CDR3 length: 11 residues.

This clonotype was picked up many times. The chain recombines TRBV7-6 with TRBJ2-1, with 8 bases aligning to TRBD2. Germline-derived CDR1 and CDR2 are SGHVS and FNYEAQ. CDR3 size: 15 residues. With 5 bases clipped from V and 0 bases from J, the junction kept 3 bases outside the gene matches. CDR3 nucleotide sequence: TGTGCCAGCAGCCCCAGCGGGGGCTCCTACAATGAGCAGTTCTTC. The encoded protein is CASSPSGGSYNEQFF.

The rearrangement uses TRBV9 and TRBJ2-2; D may be TRBD1 (6 bases). Germline lookup yields CDR1 SGDLS and CDR2 YYNGEE. The CDR3 contains 19 residues. Trimming pared 4 bases from V and 2 bases from J, leaving 24 bases between. CDR3: CASSTRDTFLAGNTGELFF. CDR3 nucleotide sequence: TGTGCCAGCAGCACACGGGACACTTTTCTAGCTGGTAACACCGGGGAGCTGTTTTTT. The complete variable domain, with remaining parts taken from reference TRBV9 and TRBJ2-2, reads DSGVTQTPKHLITATGQRVTLRCSPRSGDLSVYWYQQSLDQGLQFLIQYYNGEERAKGNILERFSAQQFPDLHSELNLSSLELGDSALYFCASSTRDTFLAGNTGELFFGEGSRLTVL.

This clonotype was picked up many times. The V call is TRBV7-9, the J call TRBJ1-5; maybe TRBD1 (6 bases). This CDR3 comprises 15 residues. CDR1 SEHNR and CDR2 FQNEAQ come from the germline V gene (reference sequence). V was trimmed by 0 bases and J by 8 bases, leaving 14 bases between them. Written as DNA, the CDR3 is TGTGCCAGCAGCTTAGCAAGGGGGGCTCAGGAGCCCCAGCATTTT. It encodes CASSLARGAQEPQHF.

This chain connects TRBV4-1 to TRBJ2-3; 11 nucleotides agree with TRBD2. The CDR3 extends over 18 amino acids. V lost 5 bases, J lost 4 bases, and 14 bases stayed unmatched. Germline assignment: CDR1 MGHRA and CDR2 YSYEKL. The CDR3 region is CASSEFGTSGPVSDTQYF. In DNA, the CDR3 is TGCGCCAGCAGCGAGTTCGGGACTAGCGGACCAGTATCAGATACGCAGTATTTT.

The chain recombines TRBV5-1 with TRBJ1-4; D uncertain. The CDR3 spans 14 residues. Trimming pared 4 bases from V and 8 bases from J, leaving 15 bases between. Germline loops: CDR1 SGHRS, CDR2 YFSETQ. The CDR3 loop reads CASSPDLAEEKLFF. CDR3 sequence (DNA): TGCGCCAGCAGCCCGGATCTCGCGGAGGAAAAACTGTTTTTT.

The gene calls are TRBV12-5 and TRBJ2-5, with TRBD2 matching over 12 bases. The germline V gene encodes CDR1 LGHNT and CDR2 FRNRAP. Trimming took 6 bases from V and 7 from J; bases not matched to a gene: 3. CDR3 length: 13 amino acids. CDR3 sequence (DNA): TGTGCTAGTGGAGCTAGCGGGGGGGTGACCCAGTACTTC. Its protein is CASGASGGVTQYF.

V gene TRBV18 combines with J gene TRBJ1-1; D is unclear. Germline V gene sequence: CDR1 KGHSH, CDR2 LQKENI. The CDR3 covers 15 residues. Trimming removed 3 bases at V and 2 bases at J, with 13 bases between. CDR3 nucleotides: TGTGCCAGCTCACCGTCCGGGAGAACAAACACTGAAGCTTTCTTT. Its protein product is CASSPSGRTNTEAFF. The entire variable domain, with the rest obtained from reference TRBV18 and TRBJ1-1, is as follows: NAGVMQNPRHLVRRRGQEARLRCSPMKGHSHVYWYRQLPEEGLKFMVYLQKENIIDESGMPKERFSAEFPKEGPSILRIQQVVRGDSAAYFCASSPSGRTNTEAFFGQGTRLTVV.

The table lists this clonotype with many counts. The rearrangement uses TRBV6-6 and TRBJ1-2; maybe TRBD1 (6 bases). Trimming stripped 7 bases from V and 8 bases from J, with 23 bases between. Germline V lookup: CDR1 MNHNY, CDR2 SVGAGI (reference sequence). The CDR3 is 15 residues long. The chain's CDR3 is CASIGTKEGGTGYTF. The CDR3 DNA reads TGTGCCAGCATCGGTACCAAGGAGGGGGGCACAGGCTACACCTTC.

The chain combines TRBV7-9 with TRBJ2-4; D perhaps matches TRBD2 (6 bases). Germline V gene sequence: CDR1 SEHNR, CDR2 FQNEAQ (reference sequence). The CDR3 runs to 15 residues. V lost 5 bases and J 3 bases, leaving 14 bases between the germline ends. CDR3 region: CASSALLAIKNIQYF. CDR3 nucleotides: TGTGCCAGCAGCGCCCTCCTAGCGATCAAAAACATTCAGTACTTC.

In the case of this clonotype: The junction and the germline gene differ at one end; a read error may be behind it. The chain has TRBV19 and TRBJ1-1; D is possibly TRBD1 (5 bases). CDR1 LNHDA and CDR2 SQIVND come from the germline V gene (reference sequence). The CDR3 contains 13 residues. This CDR3 is CASSIGGCTESFF. In DNA form, the CDR3 reads TGTGCCAGTAGTATAGGGGGGTGCACTGAATCTTTCTTT.

This clonotype occurred a few times. An end of the junction does not agree with germline; a read error may underlie this. The chain carries TRBV7-9 and TRBJ1-5, with unresolved D. The V gene's germline CDR1 is SEHNR and CDR2 FQNEAQ (reference sequence). The CDR3 spans 14 residues. The CDR3 coding sequence is TGTGCCAGCAGTCAAGAGGGTAGCGATCAGCCCCAGCATTTT. Amino acid sequence: CASSQEGSDQPQHF.

This clonotype was seen many times. The V and J genes are TRBV4-1 and TRBJ2-1; 9 positions agree with TRBD2. Germline V lookup: CDR1 MGHRA, CDR2 YSYEKL. There are 18 residues in the CDR3. After removal of 6 bases from V and 3 bases from J, the junction contained 15 bases not matched to a gene. CDR3 region: CASSRTGSGSKDYNEQFF. The CDR3 coding sequence is TGCGCCAGCAGTCGTACCGGTAGCGGGAGCAAGGACTACAATGAGCAGTTCTTC.

This clonotype appeared a few times. The chain has TRBV10-3 and TRBJ1-2, with a weak D call TRBD1 (5 bases). The CDR3 consists of 12 residues. Between the trimmed V and J ends, which lost 7 bases and 1 base, there was a span of 7 bases. Germline V gene sequence: CDR1 ENHRY, CDR2 SYGVKD. The CDR3 is CAIMGDNYGYTF. In DNA, the CDR3 is TGTGCCATCATGGGGGATAACTATGGCTACACCTTC.

The J gene is TRBJ2-2, the V gene TRBV28; D ambiguous. Trimming removed 7 bases at V and 6 bases at J, with 21 bases between. Germline CDR1 MDHEN, CDR2 SYDVKM. The CDR3 has 16 amino acids. The CDR3: CASTNPRRLGPGELFF. The CDR3, as DNA: TGTGCCAGCACCAACCCCAGGAGACTCGGGCCCGGGGAGCTGTTTTTT.